This entry concerns a single T cell receptor (beta chain). Its antigen is not identified. Sequencing used immunoSEQ multiplex PCR; TCRdb keeps in-frame clones, though not all of them. The table has 10,000 to 15,000 clones, 85% to 95% seen once; the top ten hold around 0.83%. The donors were all European-descended. Depression in patients ranged from moderate to severe. The CDR3 is made up of 15 amino acids. Germline lookup yields CDR1 ENHRY and CDR2 SYGVKD. The V end was cut by 8 bases, the J end by 4 bases, with 20 bases between. This record comes from a study of untreated major depressive disorder. Study outcomes and limitations: A comparatively small sample limits the generalizability of these findings. TRBV05-01 (Vbeta 5.1) usage was higher in CD4+ T cells of depressed patients than controls. All top five TRBV05-01 clones per subject were private clones.

The rearrangement links TRBV10-3 to TRBJ1-2; a weak D match, TRBD1 (6 bases). This TCR came from a man aged 25-45 years with major depressive disorder. Sequencing input: CD4+ T cells from PBMCs. The CDR3 is CAIAVRGRGSYGYTF. CDR3 DNA sequence: TGTGCCATCGCGGTCCGGGGCAGGGGTAGCTATGGCTACACCTTC.